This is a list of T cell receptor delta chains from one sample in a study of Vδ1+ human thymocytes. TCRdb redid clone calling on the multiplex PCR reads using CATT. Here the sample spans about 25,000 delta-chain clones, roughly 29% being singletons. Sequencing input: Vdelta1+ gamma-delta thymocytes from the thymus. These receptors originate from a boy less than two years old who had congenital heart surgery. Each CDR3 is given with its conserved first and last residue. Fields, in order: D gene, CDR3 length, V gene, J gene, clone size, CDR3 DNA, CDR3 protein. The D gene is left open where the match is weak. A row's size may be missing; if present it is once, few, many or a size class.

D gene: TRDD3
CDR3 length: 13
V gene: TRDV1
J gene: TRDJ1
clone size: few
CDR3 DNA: TGTGCTCTTGGTCCCTGGGGGGGGGAGTTACTCATCTTT
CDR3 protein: CALGPWGGELLIF

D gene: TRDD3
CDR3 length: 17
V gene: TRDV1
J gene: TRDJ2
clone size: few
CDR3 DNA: TGTGCTCTTGGGGCGTGCGTTGGTGGATACGATCCAGCACAACTCTTCTTT
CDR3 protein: CALGACVGGYDPAQLFF

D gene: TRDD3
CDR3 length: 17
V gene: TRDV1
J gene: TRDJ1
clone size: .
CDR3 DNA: TGTGCTCTTGGGGAACTCTGGGGATACCAGTACACCGATAAACTCATCTTT
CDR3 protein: CALGELWGYQYTDKLIF

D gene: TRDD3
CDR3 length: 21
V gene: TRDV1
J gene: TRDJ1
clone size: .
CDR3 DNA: TGTGCTCTTGGGGAAGGATCCGGGGAGGACTGGGGGGCCTGTGACACCGATAAACTCATCTTT
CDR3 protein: CALGEGSGEDWGACDTDKLIF

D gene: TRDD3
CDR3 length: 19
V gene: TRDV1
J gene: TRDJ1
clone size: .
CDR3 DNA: TGTGCTCTTGGGGAACTCCTGGGCCTTCCCCATTGGGGGATAGGCAAACTCATCTTT
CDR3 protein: CALGELLGLPHWGIGKLIF

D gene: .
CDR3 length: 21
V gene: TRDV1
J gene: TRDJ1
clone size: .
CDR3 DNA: TGTGCTCTTGGGGAACGCCCCTTCCGTCGGATACCCTACTGTCACACCGATAAACTCATCTTT
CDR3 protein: CALGERPFRRIPYCHTDKLIF

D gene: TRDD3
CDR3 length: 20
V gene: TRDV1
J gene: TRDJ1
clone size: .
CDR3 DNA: TGTGCTCTTGGGGAGCCCGCACCCCGGGGATACGGAGGGTACACCGATAAACTCATCTTT
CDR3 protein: CALGEPAPRGYGGYTDKLIF

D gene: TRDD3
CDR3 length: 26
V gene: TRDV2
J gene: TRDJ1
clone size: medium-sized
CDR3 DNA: TGTGCCTGTGAGGCTCCCACTTCTGCTGGGGGATACTGTAAAGACCTGCCCTACGTGTACACCGATAAACTCATCTTT
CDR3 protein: CACEAPTSAGGYCKDLPYVYTDKLIF

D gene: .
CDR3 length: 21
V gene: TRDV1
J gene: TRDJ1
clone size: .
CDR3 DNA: TGTGCTCTTGGGGCACCTCCTTCCCAAGTCTACTGGGTGAGTATCGCCGATAAACTCATCTTT
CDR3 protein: CALGAPPSQVYWVSIADKLIF

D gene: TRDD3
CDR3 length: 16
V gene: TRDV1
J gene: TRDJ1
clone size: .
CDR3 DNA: TGTGCTCTTGGGGAAACCGGGGGATTCTCCACCGATAAACTCATCTTT
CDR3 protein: CALGETGGFSTDKLIF

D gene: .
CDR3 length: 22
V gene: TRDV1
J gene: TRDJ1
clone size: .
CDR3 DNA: TGTGCTCTTGGGGATAGATTCTTCCTACGACAGTCTGGGGGTTCCTACACCGATAAACTCATCTTT
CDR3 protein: CALGDRFFLRQSGGSYTDKLIF

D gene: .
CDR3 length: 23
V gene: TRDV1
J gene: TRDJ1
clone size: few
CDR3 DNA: TGTGCTCTTGGGGAACTAGTCTCTACTTCCACCCCTAGTACCGTCTTTTACACCGATAAACTCATCTTT
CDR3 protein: CALGELVSTSTPSTVFYTDKLIF

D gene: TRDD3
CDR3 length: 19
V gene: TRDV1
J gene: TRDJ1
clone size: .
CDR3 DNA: TGTGCTCTTGGGGACCACTTCCTTCGGGGGATACATAGCACCGATAAACTCATCTTT
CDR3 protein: CALGDHFLRGIHSTDKLIF

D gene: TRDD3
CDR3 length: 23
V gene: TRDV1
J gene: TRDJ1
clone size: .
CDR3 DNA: TGTGCTCTTGGGGAAAGTTCCCTTCCTATGCCTGGGGGATACATCGAGGACACCGATAAACTCATCTTT
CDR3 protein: CALGESSLPMPGGYIEDTDKLIF

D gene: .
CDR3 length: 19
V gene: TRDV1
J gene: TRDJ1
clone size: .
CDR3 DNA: TGTGCTCTTGGGGAACTAGGACCACCGCCACTGCCGCTGCTCGATAAACTCATCTTT
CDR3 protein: CALGELGPPPLPLLDKLIF

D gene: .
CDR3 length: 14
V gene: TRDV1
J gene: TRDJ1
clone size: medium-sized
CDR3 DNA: TGTGCTCTTGGGGTCGTTGGGTACACCGATAAACTCATCTTT
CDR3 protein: CALGVVGYTDKLIF

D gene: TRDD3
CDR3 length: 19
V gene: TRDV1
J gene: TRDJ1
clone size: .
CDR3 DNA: TGTGCTCTTGGGGAACTTGCTAGCTGGGGGTTCAGCTACACCGATAAACTCATCTTT
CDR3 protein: CALGELASWGFSYTDKLIF

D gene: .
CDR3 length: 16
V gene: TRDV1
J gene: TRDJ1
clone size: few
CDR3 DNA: TGTGCTCTTGGGGAGTTTCCCCCTTCTTTCACCGATAAACTCATCTTT
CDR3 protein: CALGEFPPSFTDKLIF

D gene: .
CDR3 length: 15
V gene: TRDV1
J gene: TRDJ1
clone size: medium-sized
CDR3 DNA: TGTGCTCTTGGGGAACTCGGGGCTTTTTCGGGGAAACTCATCTTT
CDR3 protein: CALGELGAFSGKLIF

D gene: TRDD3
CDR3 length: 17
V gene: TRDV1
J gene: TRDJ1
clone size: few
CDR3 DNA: TGTGCTCTTGGGGAATGGACTTACTGGGGGATCACCGATAAACTCATCTTT
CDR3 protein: CALGEWTYWGITDKLIF

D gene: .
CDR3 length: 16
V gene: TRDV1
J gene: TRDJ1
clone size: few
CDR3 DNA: TGTGCTCTTGGGGAAAGGTCGAACCTACCGGGGGCCAGACTCATCTTT
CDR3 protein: CALGERSNLPGARLIF

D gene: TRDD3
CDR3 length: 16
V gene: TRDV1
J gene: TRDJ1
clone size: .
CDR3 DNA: TGTGCTCTTGCCACGTGGTCTGGGGGATACACCGATAAACTCATCTTT
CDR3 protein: CALATWSGGYTDKLIF